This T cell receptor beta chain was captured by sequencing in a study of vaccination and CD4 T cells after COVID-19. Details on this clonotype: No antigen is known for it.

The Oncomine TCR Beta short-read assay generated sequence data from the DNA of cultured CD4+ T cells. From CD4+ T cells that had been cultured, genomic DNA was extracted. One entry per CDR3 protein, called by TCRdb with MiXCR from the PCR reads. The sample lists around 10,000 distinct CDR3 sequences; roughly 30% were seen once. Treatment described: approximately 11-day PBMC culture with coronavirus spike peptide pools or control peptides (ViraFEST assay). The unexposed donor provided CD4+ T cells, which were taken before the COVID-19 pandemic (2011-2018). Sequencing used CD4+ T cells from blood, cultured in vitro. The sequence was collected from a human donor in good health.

The CDR3 sequence is CASSARTTYGYTF. The CDR3 DNA is TGTGCCAGCAGTGCCCGGACGACCTATGGCTACACCTTC. This rearrangement joins TRBV25-1 to TRBJ1-2; D call uncertain. V was clipped by 4 bases and J by 4 bases, with 10 bases between them. Germline assignment: CDR1 MGHDK and CDR2 SYGVNS. The CDR3 sequence is 13 residues long.